The rows below give T cell receptor beta chains drawn from one sample of a study of T cell repertoires in aging, cancer and after chemotherapy. MiXCR was run by TCRdb on the multiplex PCR reads, yielding one entry per CDR3 protein. Here the sample spans 6,500 to 9,500 distinct CDR3 sequences, approximately 25% being singletons. What was sequenced was blood. The receptors were gathered from a human donor with a blood cancer. Each CDR3 is given with its conserved first and last residue. The order of the fields is J gene, D gene, clone size, V gene, CDR3 protein, CDR3 DNA. The D gene is left open where the match is weak. Clone size appears in some rows only: once, few, many, or a class for an expanded clone.

J: TRBJ2-1
D: TRBD1
size: medium-sized
V: TRBV6-2/TRBV6-3
CDR3: CASSYELRTGGSSSYNEQFF
DNA: TGTGCCAGCAGTTACGAATTGAGGACAGGGGGCTCGAGCTCCTACAATGAGCAGTTCTTC

J: TRBJ2-7
D: TRBD2
size: -
V: TRBV14
CDR3: CASSQGLAGRHEQYF
DNA: TGTGCCAGCAGCCAAGGCCTAGCGGGAAGGCATGAGCAGTACTTC

J: TRBJ2-1
D: TRBD2
size: few
V: TRBV20-1
CDR3: CSARGPGGHIYNEQFF
DNA: TGCAGTGCTAGAGGACCGGGAGGACACATCTACAATGAGCAGTTCTTC

J: TRBJ2-7
D: TRBD1
size: -
V: TRBV4-2
CDR3: CASSQRQGSSYEQYF
DNA: TGTGCCAGCAGCCAAAGACAGGGAAGCTCCTACGAGCAGTACTTC

J: TRBJ1-1
D: -
size: -
V: TRBV19
CDR3: CASSMVQVIGAFF
DNA: TGTGCCAGTAGTATGGTGCAGGTGATCGGAGCTTTCTTT

J: TRBJ2-2
D: -
size: medium-sized
V: TRBV7-6
CDR3: CASSLEVTQWDTGELFF
DNA: TGTGCCAGCAGCTTAGAGGTCACCCAGTGGGACACCGGGGAGCTGTTTTTT

J: TRBJ2-7
D: -
size: medium-sized
V: TRBV30
CDR3: CAWSSEREEQYF
DNA: TGTGCCTGGAGTTCCGAACGGGAAGAGCAGTACTTC

J: TRBJ2-7
D: TRBD1
size: -
V: TRBV5-1
CDR3: CASSAQGTGSYEQYF
DNA: TGCGCCAGCAGCGCCCAGGGGACAGGGTCCTACGAGCAGTACTTC

J: TRBJ2-7
D: -
size: few
V: TRBV7-9
CDR3: CASSLGTVEQYF
DNA: TGTGCCAGCAGCTTAGGTACGGTCGAGCAGTACTTC

J: TRBJ2-5
D: -
size: -
V: TRBV28
CDR3: CASSLAGRVSETQYF
DNA: TGTGCCAGCAGTTTAGCGGGCAGGGTTTCGGAGACCCAGTACTTC

J: TRBJ2-1
D: -
size: once
V: TRBV12-5
CDR3: CASGLAPRGVLTGNSHSEQFF
DNA: TGTGCTAGTGGTTTGGCCCCTCGGGGGGTCCTGACAGGGAACTCGCACAGTGAGCAGTTCTTC

J: TRBJ1-2
D: -
size: medium-sized
V: TRBV6-1
CDR3: CASRLVPNYGYTF
DNA: TGTGCCAGCAGATTGGTCCCTAACTATGGCTACACCTTC

J: TRBJ2-3
D: -
size: few
V: TRBV6-1
CDR3: CASSEVVGGRDTQYF
DNA: TGTGCCAGCAGTGAAGTAGTGGGGGGCAGAGATACGCAGTATTTT

J: TRBJ2-1
D: TRBD1
size: -
V: TRBV4-3
CDR3: CASSQDRGRNEQFF
DNA: TGCGCCAGCAGCCAAGACAGGGGGCGCAATGAGCAGTTCTTC

J: TRBJ1-1
D: -
size: many
V: TRBV6-5
CDR3: CASSYSAVTEAFF
DNA: TGTGCCAGCAGTTACTCGGCAGTCACTGAAGCTTTCTTT

J: TRBJ1-2
D: TRBD1
size: few
V: TRBV20-1
CDR3: CSAPGGGGYTF
DNA: TGCAGTGCCCCAGGGGGTGGCGGCTACACCTTC

J: TRBJ2-7
D: -
size: medium-sized
V: TRBV6-2/TRBV6-3
CDR3: CASSLTETYEQYF
DNA: TGTGCCAGCAGTTTGACAGAGACCTACGAGCAGTACTTC

J: TRBJ2-5
D: TRBD2
size: few
V: TRBV4-2
CDR3: CASSQAPATSLETQYF
DNA: TGTGCCAGCAGCCAAGCCCCCGCGACTAGCCTGGAGACCCAGTACTTC

J: TRBJ2-1
D: TRBD1
size: few
V: TRBV4-3
CDR3: CASSQAITGTGVYNEQFF
DNA: TGCGCCAGCAGCCAAGCGATCACCGGGACAGGGGTGTACAATGAGCAGTTCTTC

J: TRBJ2-1
D: -
size: -
V: TRBV13
CDR3: CASSPEGGTSSYNEQFF
DNA: TGTGCCAGCAGCCCAGAGGGGGGGACAAGCTCCTACAATGAGCAGTTCTTC

J: TRBJ2-1
D: TRBD2
size: few
V: TRBV28
CDR3: CASSPSRAGGGNEQFF
DNA: TGTGCCAGCAGCCCCTCTCGCGCGGGAGGAGGCAATGAGCAGTTCTTC

J: TRBJ2-1
D: -
size: -
V: TRBV27
CDR3: CASSLSGGPYNEQFF
DNA: TGTGCCAGCAGTTTAAGTGGGGGGCCTTACAATGAGCAGTTCTTC

J: TRBJ2-7
D: -
size: medium-sized
V: TRBV6-5
CDR3: CASSYGVAGSEQYF
DNA: TGTGCCAGCAGTTACGGGGTTGCAGGCTCCGAGCAGTACTTC

J: TRBJ2-7
D: TRBD2
size: medium-sized
V: TRBV27
CDR3: CASSFPGTSGIYEQYF
DNA: TGTGCCAGCAGTTTCCCCGGGACTAGCGGGATCTACGAGCAGTACTTC

J: TRBJ1-1
D: -
size: -
V: TRBV28
CDR3: CASSSGMNTEAFF
DNA: TGTGCCAGCAGTTCAGGGATGAACACTGAAGCTTTCTTT

J: TRBJ2-7
D: -
size: -
V: TRBV9
CDR3: CASSVGGEAWDEQYF
DNA: TGTGCCAGCAGCGTAGGAGGGGAGGCTTGGGACGAGCAGTACTTC

J: TRBJ2-3
D: -
size: many
V: TRBV19
CDR3: CASRGRGASTDTQYF
DNA: TGTGCCAGTAGGGGGAGGGGGGCTAGCACAGATACGCAGTATTTT

J: TRBJ1-4
D: TRBD1
size: few
V: TRBV4-3
CDR3: CASSQDPTGDNEKLFF
DNA: TGCGCCAGCAGCCAAGATCCAACAGGGGACAATGAAAAACTGTTTTTT

J: TRBJ1-1
D: -
size: medium-sized
V: TRBV30
CDR3: CAWSFGNQDRLEAFF
DNA: TGTGCCTGGAGTTTCGGGAACCAGGACAGACTTGAAGCTTTCTTT

J: TRBJ1-3
D: TRBD1
size: -
V: TRBV18
CDR3: CANSPDRAKISGNTIYF
DNA: TGTGCCAACTCACCGGACAGGGCCAAAATCTCTGGAAACACCATATATTTT

J: TRBJ2-5
D: -
size: -
V: TRBV6-5
CDR3: CASSYGWAGETQYF
DNA: TGTGCCAGCAGTTATGGTTGGGCAGGGGAGACCCAGTACTTC

J: TRBJ1-1
D: -
size: medium-sized
V: TRBV19
CDR3: CASSMGDRNTEAFF
DNA: TGTGCCAGTAGTATGGGTGACAGGAACACTGAAGCTTTCTTT

J: TRBJ2-7
D: TRBD1
size: -
V: TRBV7-2
CDR3: CASSARQGANEQYF
DNA: TGTGCCAGCAGCGCACGACAGGGGGCGAACGAGCAGTACTTC

J: TRBJ2-1
D: TRBD2
size: -
V: TRBV6-5
CDR3: CASSYSNRVLAGGDSNEQFF
DNA: TGTGCCAGCAGTTACTCGAACAGGGTACTAGCGGGGGGGGATTCTAATGAGCAGTTCTTC

J: TRBJ1-5
D: -
size: few
V: TRBV10-3
CDR3: CAISRTENSNQPQHF
DNA: TGTGCCATCAGCAGGACTGAGAATAGCAATCAGCCCCAGCATTTT

J: TRBJ2-1
D: -
size: few
V: TRBV11-1
CDR3: CASSLAWTEYNEQFF
DNA: TGTGCCAGCAGCTTAGCTTGGACTGAGTACAATGAGCAGTTCTTC

J: TRBJ1-1
D: -
size: medium-sized
V: TRBV29-1
CDR3: CSVADTLNTEAFF
DNA: TGCAGCGTCGCGGACACATTGAACACTGAAGCTTTCTTT

J: TRBJ2-6
D: -
size: medium-sized
V: TRBV19
CDR3: CASSIKGFTPSGANVLTF
DNA: TGTGCCAGTAGTATTAAGGGTTTCACCCCTTCTGGGGCCAACGTCCTGACTTTC

J: TRBJ1-1
D: TRBD1
size: -
V: TRBV28
CDR3: CASSSDRAWTEAFF
DNA: TGTGCCAGCAGTTCAGACAGGGCTTGGACTGAAGCTTTCTTT

J: TRBJ1-5
D: -
size: few
V: TRBV7-4
CDR3: CASSTNPGIYSNQPQHF
DNA: TGTGCCAGCAGCACAAATCCAGGGATTTATAGCAATCAGCCCCAGCATTTT

J: TRBJ2-3
D: TRBD2
size: medium-sized
V: TRBV7-6
CDR3: CASSLAGGPTDTQYF
DNA: TGTGCCAGCAGCTTAGCGGGAGGGCCCACAGATACGCAGTATTTT

J: TRBJ1-4
D: -
size: few
V: TRBV5-4
CDR3: CASSLVPNEKLFF
DNA: TGTGCCAGCAGCTTGGTTCCTAATGAAAAACTGTTTTTT

J: TRBJ2-5
D: -
size: many
V: TRBV6-5
CDR3: CASSPYRGGSETQYF
DNA: TGTGCCAGCAGCCCTTACAGGGGAGGTAGCGAGACCCAGTACTTC

J: TRBJ2-5
D: TRBD2
size: medium-sized
V: TRBV6-5
CDR3: CASSRSGRLETQYF
DNA: TGTGCCAGCAGCCGCAGCGGGAGGTTAGAGACCCAGTACTTC

J: TRBJ2-7
D: -
size: few
V: TRBV6-2/TRBV6-3
CDR3: CASSYSRAYEQYF
DNA: TGTGCCAGCAGTTACTCCAGGGCTTACGAGCAGTACTTC

J: TRBJ2-3
D: TRBD2
size: -
V: TRBV14
CDR3: CASSRNRDYSTDTQYF
DNA: TGTGCCAGCAGCAGGAACCGGGACTATAGCACAGATACGCAGTATTTT

J: TRBJ2-1
D: TRBD1
size: -
V: TRBV5-1
CDR3: CASSLDFPTGVDNEQFF
DNA: TGCGCCAGCAGCTTGGATTTTCCGACAGGGGTCGACAATGAGCAGTTCTTC

J: TRBJ1-5
D: TRBD1
size: few
V: TRBV7-9
CDR3: CASSLGTGKHQPQHF
DNA: TGTGCCAGCAGCCTGGGGACAGGCAAGCATCAGCCCCAGCATTTT